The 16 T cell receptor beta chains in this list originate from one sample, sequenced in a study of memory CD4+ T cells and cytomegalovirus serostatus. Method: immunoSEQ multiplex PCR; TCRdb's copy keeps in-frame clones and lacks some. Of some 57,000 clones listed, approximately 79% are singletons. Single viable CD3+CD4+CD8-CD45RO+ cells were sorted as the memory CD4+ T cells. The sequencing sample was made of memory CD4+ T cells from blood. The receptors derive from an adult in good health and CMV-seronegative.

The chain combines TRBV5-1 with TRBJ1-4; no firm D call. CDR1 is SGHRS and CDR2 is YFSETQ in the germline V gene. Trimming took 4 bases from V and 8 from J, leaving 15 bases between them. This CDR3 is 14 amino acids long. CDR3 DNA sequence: TGCGCCAGCAGCAGTGGTACATCTTGGGAAAAACTGTTTTTT. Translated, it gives CASSSGTSWEKLFF.

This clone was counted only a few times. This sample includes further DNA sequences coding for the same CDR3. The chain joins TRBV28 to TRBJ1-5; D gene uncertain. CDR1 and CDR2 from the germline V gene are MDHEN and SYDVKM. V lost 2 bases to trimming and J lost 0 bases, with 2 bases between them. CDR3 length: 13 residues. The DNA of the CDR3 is TGTGCCAGCAGTTTAGATAGCAATCAGCCCCAGCATTTT. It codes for CASSLDSNQPQHF.

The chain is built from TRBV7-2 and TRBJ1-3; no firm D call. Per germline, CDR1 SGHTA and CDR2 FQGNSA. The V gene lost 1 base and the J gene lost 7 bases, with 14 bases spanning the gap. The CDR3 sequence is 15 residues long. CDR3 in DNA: TGTGCCAGCAGCTTAGGCGGAGGGTTGATTAACACCATATATTTT. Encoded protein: CASSLGGGLINTIYF.

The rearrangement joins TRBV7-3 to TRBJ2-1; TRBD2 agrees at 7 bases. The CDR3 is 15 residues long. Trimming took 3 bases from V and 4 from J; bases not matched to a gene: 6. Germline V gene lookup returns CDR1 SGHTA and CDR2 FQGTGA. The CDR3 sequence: CASSLMGGRYNEQFF. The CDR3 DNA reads TGTGCCAGCAGCTTGATGGGAGGGCGGTACAATGAGCAGTTCTTC.

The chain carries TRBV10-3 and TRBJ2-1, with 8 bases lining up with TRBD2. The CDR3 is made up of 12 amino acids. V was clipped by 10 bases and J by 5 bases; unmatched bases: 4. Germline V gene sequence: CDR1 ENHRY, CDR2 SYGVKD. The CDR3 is CATGGPDNEQFF. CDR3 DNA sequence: TGTGCCACGGGGGGGCCGGACAATGAGCAGTTCTTC.

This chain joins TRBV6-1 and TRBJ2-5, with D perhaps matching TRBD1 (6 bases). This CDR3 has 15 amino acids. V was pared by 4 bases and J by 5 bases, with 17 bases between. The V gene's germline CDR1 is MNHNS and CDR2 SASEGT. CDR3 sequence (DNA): TGTGCCAGCAGTGCGAGGACGCCTAGGGGGGAGACCCAGTACTTC. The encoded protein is CASSARTPRGETQYF.

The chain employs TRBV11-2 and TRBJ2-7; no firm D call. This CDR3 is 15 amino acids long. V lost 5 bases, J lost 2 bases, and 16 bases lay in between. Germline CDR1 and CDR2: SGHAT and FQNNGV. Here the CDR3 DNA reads TGTGCCAGCAGCCCCCTCGGTAACAGACCCTACGAGCAGTACTTC. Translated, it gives CASSPLGNRPYEQYF.

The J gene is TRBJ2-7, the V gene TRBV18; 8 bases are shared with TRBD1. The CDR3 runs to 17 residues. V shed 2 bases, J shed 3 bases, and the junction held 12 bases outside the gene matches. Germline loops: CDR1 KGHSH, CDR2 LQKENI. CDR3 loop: CASSPGPRTGIYYEQYF. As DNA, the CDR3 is TGTGCCAGCTCACCAGGCCCTAGGACAGGGATCTACTACGAGCAGTACTTC.

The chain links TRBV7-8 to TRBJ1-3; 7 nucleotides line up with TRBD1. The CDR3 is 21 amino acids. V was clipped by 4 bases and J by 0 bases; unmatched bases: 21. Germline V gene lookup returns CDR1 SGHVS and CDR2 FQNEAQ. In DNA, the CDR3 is TGTGCCAGCAGCTCCACCAGAACCGGGACAGCCCGATTATCCTCTGGAAACACCATATATTTT. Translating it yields CASSSTRTGTARLSSGNTIYF. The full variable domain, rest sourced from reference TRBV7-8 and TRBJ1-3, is GAGVSQSPRYKVAKRGQDVALRCDPISGHVSLFWYQQALGQGPEFLTYFQNEAQLDKSGLPSDRFFAERPEGSVSTLKIQRTQQEDSAVYLCASSSTRTGTARLSSGNTIYFGEGSWLTVV.

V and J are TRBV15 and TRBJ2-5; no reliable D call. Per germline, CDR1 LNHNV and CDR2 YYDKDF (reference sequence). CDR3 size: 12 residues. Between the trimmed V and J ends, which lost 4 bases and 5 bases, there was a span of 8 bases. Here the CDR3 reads CATSNPGETQYF. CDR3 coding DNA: TGTGCCACCAGCAACCCCGGGGAGACCCAGTACTTC.

CDR3 nucleotide sequence: TGTGCCAGTAGTCCACGGGCCCTCTCTGGAAACACCATATATTTT. Its translation is CASSPRALSGNTIYF. The chain employs TRBV19 and TRBJ1-3; D unresolved. V was cut by 5 bases and J by 0 bases, with 11 bases left in between. CDR1 LNHDA and CDR2 SQIVND come from the germline V gene (reference sequence). The CDR3 is 15 amino acids.

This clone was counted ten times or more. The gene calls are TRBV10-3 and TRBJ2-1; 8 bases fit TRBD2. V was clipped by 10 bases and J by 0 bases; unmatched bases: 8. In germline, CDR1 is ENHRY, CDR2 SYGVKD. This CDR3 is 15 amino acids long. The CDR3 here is CATVGRGASYNEQFF. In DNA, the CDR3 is TGTGCCACCGTCGGGCGGGGGGCCTCCTACAATGAGCAGTTCTTC.

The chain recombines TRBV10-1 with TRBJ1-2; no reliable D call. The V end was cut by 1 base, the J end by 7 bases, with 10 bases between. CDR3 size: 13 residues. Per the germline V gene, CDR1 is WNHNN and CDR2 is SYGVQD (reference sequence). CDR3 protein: CASSEYRSVGYTF. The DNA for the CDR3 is TGCGCCAGCAGTGAGTACCGTTCGGTTGGCTACACCTTC.

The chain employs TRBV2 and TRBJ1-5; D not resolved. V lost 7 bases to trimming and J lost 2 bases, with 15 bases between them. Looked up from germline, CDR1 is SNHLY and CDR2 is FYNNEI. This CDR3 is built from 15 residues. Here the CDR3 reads CASTVGQVGNQPQHF. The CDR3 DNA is TGTGCCAGCACGGTAGGGCAGGTAGGCAATCAGCCCCAGCATTTT.

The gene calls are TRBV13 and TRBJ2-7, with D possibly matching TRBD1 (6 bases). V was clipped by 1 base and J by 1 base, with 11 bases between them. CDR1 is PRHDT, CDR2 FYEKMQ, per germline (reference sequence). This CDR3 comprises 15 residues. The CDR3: CASSLVGGKSYEQYF. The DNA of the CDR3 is TGTGCCAGCAGCTTAGTAGGGGGTAAGTCCTACGAGCAGTACTTC.

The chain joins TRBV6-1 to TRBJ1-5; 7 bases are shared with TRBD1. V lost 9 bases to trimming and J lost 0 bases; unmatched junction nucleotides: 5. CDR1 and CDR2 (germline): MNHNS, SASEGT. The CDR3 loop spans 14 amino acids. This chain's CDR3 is CASGWDSSNQPQHF. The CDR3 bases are TGTGCCAGTGGATGGGACAGTAGCAATCAGCCCCAGCATTTT.